The entry below gives a single T cell receptor (beta chain) sequence along with its context. Only a few counts were recorded for this clone. The specificity of this receptor is unknown. No base quality values were provided; no much bigger clone lies one nucleotide off. This sample stems from a study of OX40 agonist ivuxolimab in advanced cancers. With respect to the entire study: Ivuxolimab, which targeted the costimulatory receptor OX40 (CD134), was an agonistic, fully human IgG2 monoclonal antibody. The paper covers the monotherapy dose-escalation part of the phase I ivuxolimab trial, which included N of about 50 patients. Of the approximately 54 patients in dose escalation, approximately 20 had hepatocellular carcinoma, some 15 had melanoma, 9 had renal cell carcinoma and 9 had head and neck cancer. In the dose-escalation cohort, approximately 82% of patients were male, and the mean age was approximately 60 years, with a range of roughly 20 to 79. Peripheral TCRbeta sequencing aimed to test whether ivuxolimab altered TCR sequence diversity and caused clonal T-cell expansion. Intravenous ivuxolimab was administered to patients every 2 weeks at six dose levels: 0.01, 0.1, 0.3, 1.5, 3 and 10 mg/kg. Partial responses occurred in three dose-escalation patients, of whom one had hepatocellular carcinoma and two had cutaneous melanoma. Prior anti-PD-1, anti-PD-L1 or anti-CTLA-4 therapy was permitted, and checkpoint inhibitors had been received by under 50% of dose-escalation patients.

The CDR1 and CDR2 encoded by the germline V gene (reference sequence) are MNHEY and SMNVEV. Germline trimming: 8 bases from V, 7 bases from J; junction bases outside gene matches: 9. There are 14 amino acids in the CDR3, from cysteine to phenylalanine inclusive. The DNA shown is the 42-base CDR3, in frame from base 1. The trial excluded patients who had a history of autoimmune disease or who were on systemic immunosuppression. Peripheral blood for TCR sequencing was collected from all dose cohorts at baseline, on cycle 4 day 1, and on cycle 7 day 1. Samples were obtained from an open-label, multicenter, first-in-human phase I dose-escalation trial of ivuxolimab. Adults with locally advanced or metastatic melanoma, renal cell carcinoma, hepatocellular carcinoma or head and neck squamous cell carcinoma were enrolled in the trial. CD4+ and CD8+ T cells were sorted separately from peripheral blood before TCR sequencing.

The investigation overall reported the following: In partial responders in the 0.1-3.0 mg/kg groups, normalized peripheral clonal expansion was found to be among the lowest, especially among CD8+ T cells. At doses of 0.1 to 3.0 mg/kg, clonal expansion of both CD4+ and CD8+ blood T cells was observed from baseline to week 6. The antigen specificity of the peripheral T cells that underwent clonal expansion was not determined. Low levels of normalized T-cell clonal expansion were also shown by some nonresponding patients. After ivuxolimab, CD8+ T cells had more expanded clones than CD4+ T cells on average.

To sequence the TCRbeta CDR3 region, genomic DNA was isolated from the sorted cells. The immunoSEQ Assay was used for sequencing of TCRbeta CDR3 regions. The immuneACCESS repertoire file appears here via TCRdb, limited to in-frame rearrangements. These files lack a portion of the clones; in checked studies, under half of the deficit traces to unresolved V genes, and the cause of the others is not known. The sample contains over 30,000 clones, around 85% of them found a single time. Approximately 14% of the sample rests with the top ten. The receptor comes from an adult with an advanced solid tumor such as melanoma, head and neck, liver or kidney cancer. In this chain, TRBV27 is recombined with TRBJ2-3, and 10 junction bases match TRBD1. The sample in question was CD4+ or CD8+ T cells sorted from blood, obtained in a trial of the OX40 agonist ivuxolimab. Here is the DNA: TGTGCCAGCTCCCGGGGGGACAGGGGTTATACGCAGTATTTT. Its protein product is CASSRGDRGYTQYF.